A selection of T cell receptor beta chains follows, all from one sample in a study of T-cell memory formation after mild COVID-19. TCRdb itself ran the 5' RACE reads through MiXCR, one entry per CDR3 protein. Among 500,000 to 550,000 distinct CDR3 sequences, 20% were seen once, and the ten largest hold around 13%. Specimen: PBMCs or a T cell subset sorted from them (not recorded which). The receptors were sampled from an adult woman who had mild COVID-19 (a few samples of this study predate the infection). Cell type and time point are not known. Each CDR3 is given with its conserved first and last residue. Each record gives: J gene, clone size, D gene, V gene, CDR3 length, CDR3 DNA, CDR3 protein. A D gene is named only where the DNA matches it firmly. Clone size, where shown, is once, few, many, or a class for clones that have expanded.

>TRBJ2-5|NA|TRBD1|TRBV12-3/TRBV12-4|15
TGTGCCAGCACCTGGGACAGGGTCGGCAGGGAGACCCAGTACTTC
CASTWDRVGRETQYF
>TRBJ1-2|many|TRBD1|TRBV20-1|17
TGCAGTGCGCGCCCCGCGCCCTCAGGGGGCGTCGGCTATGGCTACACCTTC
CSARPAPSGGVGYGYTF
>TRBJ2-1|few|TRBD2|TRBV11-2|15
TGTGCCAGCAGCCAAAACCGGGGGGTATACAATGAGCAGTTCTTC
CASSQNRGVYNEQFF
>TRBJ1-2|few|NA|TRBV6-6|14
TGTGCCAGCATGCGCGAGGCGGCAGTCTATGGCTACACCTTC
CASMREAAVYGYTF
>TRBJ1-6|NA|NA|TRBV4-1|15
TGCGCCAGCAGCCAAGAGGTGAGCGGGTATTCACCCCTCCACTTT
CASSQEVSGYSPLHF
>TRBJ2-1|NA|NA|TRBV7-8|13
TGTGCCAGCAGCTTACCAGAAAACAATGAGCAGTTCTTC
CASSLPENNEQFF
>TRBJ2-7|NA|TRBD2|TRBV6-6|16
TGTGCCAGCAGCTCCTTCCCCTCGCGGGAGTCTCTCGAGCAGTACTTC
CASSSFPSRESLEQYF
>TRBJ2-7|NA|NA|TRBV2|17
TGTGCCAGCAGTGAAGCCGCGGAGGGCGGGCTGGCCTACGAGCAGTACTTC
CASSEAAEGGLAYEQYF
>TRBJ2-1|few|TRBD2|TRBV7-2|17
TGTGCCAGCAGCTTAGTAGGTAGCGGGGGGCTTTACAATGAGCAGTTCTTC
CASSLVGSGGLYNEQFF
>TRBJ2-1|many|NA|TRBV2|13
TGTGCCAGCACTCCTCTCTCCAATAATGAGCAGTTCTTC
CASTPLSNNEQFF
>TRBJ2-3|few|NA|TRBV12-3/TRBV12-4|11
TGTGCCAGCAGTTGGGGAAATACGCAGTATTTT
CASSWGNTQYF
>TRBJ2-7|NA|TRBD2|TRBV27|15
TGTGCCAGCAGTCCCCACTCCGGACTAGCGGGTGAGCAGTACTTC
CASSPHSGLAGEQYF
>TRBJ2-2|NA|TRBD2|TRBV6-1|16
TGTGCCATCAAATCAGCGGGGCAGGTGAACACCGGGGAGCTGTTTTTT
CAIKSAGQVNTGELFF
>TRBJ2-1|many|NA|TRBV3-1|15
TGTGCCAGCACCCACGGTCGGGACGTTATAAATGAGCAGTTCTTC
CASTHGRDVINEQFF
>TRBJ2-1|few|TRBD2|TRBV11-2|15
TGTGCCAGCAGCTTAGATTGGCTAGCGGCGAATGAGCAGTTCTTC
CASSLDWLAANEQFF
>TRBJ2-3|NA|TRBD2|TRBV9|15
TGTGCCAGCAGCGTAGGCGGGAGTCCCACAGATACGCAGTATTTT
CASSVGGSPTDTQYF
>TRBJ2-1|NA|TRBD2|TRBV4-3|17
TGCGCCAGCAGCCAAGATGCGGGAGGTGGGTCCTACAATGAGCAGTTCTTC
CASSQDAGGGSYNEQFF
>TRBJ2-5|NA|NA|TRBV7-3|15
TGTGCCAGCAGCTTTTCCGTACAGACCGAAGAGACCCAGTACTTC
CASSFSVQTEETQYF
>TRBJ2-2|NA|NA|TRBV7-3|15
TGTGCCAGCAGCTTAACTGGGGCCTTGGCCGGGGAGCTGTTTTTT
CASSLTGALAGELFF
>TRBJ1-5|once|NA|TRBV30|13
TGTGCCTGGAACGGGGGTACGGGTCAGCCCCAGCATTTT
CAWNGGTGQPQHF